The 4 T cell receptor beta chains below come from one sample, sequenced in a study of human T cells and chemical hapten exposure (dated by TCRdb to about 2021). The time point label here, explained by the study, means: patch test 1, 2 weeks after DPC sensitization. This specimen's treatment or condition label, per the study, means: therapeutic diphenylcyclopropenone sensitization with weekly scalp DPC. The method was RACE. Sequencing used a NextSeq 500. TCRdb trimmed public reads at Q25 via fastp, called clones via MiXCR and kept in-frame beta chains. Entries that share a CDR3 protein sequence are merged under the most common genes and DNA. The sample table holds about 14,000 distinct CDR3 sequences, of which about 16% were seen once. About 7.2% of the sample belongs to the ten largest clones. The material sequenced was whole blood, taken in connection with sensitization to the hapten diphenylcyclopropenone (DPC). These receptors all come from a woman aged 25 to 39 with alopecia areata. Some clones in this sample may be carry-over from other donors' samples.

This clonotype was seen ten or more times. This sequence joins TRBV5-1 and TRBJ2-3; D gene uncertain. The germline V gene encodes CDR1 SGHRS and CDR2 YFSETQ. V was trimmed by 0 bases and J by 6 bases, leaving 2 bases between them. The CDR3 runs to 11 residues. Here the CDR3 reads CASSLDDTQYF. CDR3 sequence (DNA): TGCGCCAGCAGCTTGGATGATACGCAGTATTTT.

This clonotype is categorized as medium-sized (0.01 to 0.1%). The V call is TRBV29-1, the J call TRBJ1-5; no reliable D call. With 4 bases removed from V and 8 bases from J, the gap between germline ends came to 18 bases. Germline V CDR1 and CDR2: SQVTM, ANQGSEA. The CDR3 extends over 14 amino acids. The CDR3 loop is CSVAAGSGEEPQHF. The CDR3 DNA sequence: TGCAGCGTTGCGGCAGGCTCCGGAGAGGAGCCCCAGCATTTT.

This clonotype is medium-sized within its sample. This chain connects TRBV12-3 or TRBV12-4 to TRBJ2-3, with D possibly being TRBD1 or TRBD2 (5 bases each). Trimming took 2 bases from V and 6 from J, leaving 12 bases between them. There are 14 residues in the CDR3. The CDR3 spells CASSLWGPGDTQYF. In DNA form, the CDR3 reads TGTGCCAGCAGTTTATGGGGACCGGGGGATACGCAGTATTTT.

The chain links TRBV14 to TRBJ2-3; the D gene is possibly TRBD1 (6 bases). This CDR3 has 13 residues. Germline V gene data show CDR1 as SGHDN and CDR2 as FVKESK. V lost 6 bases to trimming and J lost 1 base, with 8 bases between them. Written as DNA, the CDR3 is TGTGCCAGCAGGACAGGAGGCACAGATACGCAGTATTTT. This gives the protein CASRTGGTDTQYF.